The rows below give T cell receptor beta chains drawn from one sample of a study of blood T cell repertoires in COVID-19. Repertoires were generated with immunoSEQ multiplex PCR, while TCRdb's copy carries only in-frame clones and drops some. The sample consists of roughly 57,000 clones, around 79% of them appearing once. Sequencing used peripheral blood. The receptors come from an older woman with acute or convalescent COVID-19. CDR3s include the opening cysteine and the closing phenylalanine or tryptophan. A D gene is named only where the DNA matches it firmly. Not every row has a clone size; where given, it reads once, few, many or a size class.

d_call: .; j_call: TRBJ1-2; v_call: TRBV7-9; clone_size: .; cdr3_nt: TGTGCCAGCAGCTTAGCAAGCAGGGAAGATGGCTACACCTTC; cdr3_aa: CASSLASREDGYTF
d_call: TRBD1; j_call: TRBJ2-5; v_call: TRBV30; clone_size: .; cdr3_nt: TGTGCCTGGGGCCGGACAGGGGGGATCCGAGAGACCCAGTACTTC; cdr3_aa: CAWGRTGGIRETQYF
d_call: TRBD2; j_call: TRBJ2-3; v_call: TRBV2; clone_size: .; cdr3_nt: TGTGCCAGCATTCGAAGCGGGGGGGGCAGGGATACGCAGTATTTT; cdr3_aa: CASIRSGGGRDTQYF
d_call: .; j_call: TRBJ1-6; v_call: TRBV19; clone_size: few; cdr3_nt: TGTGCCAGTAGTGCTCGACAGGTTCCACCCCTCCACTTT; cdr3_aa: CASSARQVPPLHF
d_call: .; j_call: TRBJ1-5; v_call: TRBV3-1/TRBV3-2; clone_size: .; cdr3_nt: TGTGCCAGCAGCCAAGACAGTAATCAGCCCCAGCATTTT; cdr3_aa: CASSQDSNQPQHF
d_call: TRBD1; j_call: TRBJ2-1; v_call: TRBV5-8; clone_size: few; cdr3_nt: TGTGCCAGCAGCACCCGACAGGGTCAGTTCTTC; cdr3_aa: CASSTRQGQFF
d_call: TRBD1; j_call: TRBJ1-2; v_call: TRBV20-1; clone_size: .; cdr3_nt: TGCAGTGCTAGTGGAGTTGGGACAGGGACCAGCGCCACGTATGGCTACACCTTC; cdr3_aa: CSASGVGTGTSATYGYTF
d_call: TRBD2; j_call: TRBJ2-7; v_call: TRBV19; clone_size: .; cdr3_nt: TGTGCCAGTAGTATTAGACTAGCGGGCCGGGGCGAGCAGTACTTC; cdr3_aa: CASSIRLAGRGEQYF
d_call: TRBD2; j_call: TRBJ2-3; v_call: TRBV7-9; clone_size: .; cdr3_nt: TGTGCCAGCAGCCGCTTAGCGGGGGGGCCCACAGATACGCAGTATTTT; cdr3_aa: CASSRLAGGPTDTQYF
d_call: .; j_call: TRBJ2-6; v_call: TRBV4-1; clone_size: .; cdr3_nt: TGCGCCAGCAGCCAAGCCCACTTATCTGGGGCCAACGTCCTGACTTTC; cdr3_aa: CASSQAHLSGANVLTF
d_call: TRBD1; j_call: TRBJ1-2; v_call: TRBV5-1; clone_size: .; cdr3_nt: TGCGCCAGCAGCCCGGAAGGACAGGCGAACCTCTATGGCTACACCTTC; cdr3_aa: CASSPEGQANLYGYTF
d_call: .; j_call: TRBJ1-2; v_call: TRBV5-1; clone_size: few; cdr3_nt: TGCGCCAGCAGAAGGGACACCGATTATAACTATGGCTACACCTTC; cdr3_aa: CASRRDTDYNYGYTF
d_call: TRBD1; j_call: TRBJ1-1; v_call: TRBV7-9; clone_size: .; cdr3_nt: TGTGCCAGCAGCTTGACAGGGATGACTGAAGCTTTCTTT; cdr3_aa: CASSLTGMTEAFF
d_call: .; j_call: TRBJ1-1; v_call: TRBV6-1; clone_size: .; cdr3_nt: TGTGCCAGCAGTGAATGGCGGTCCGCGGGGACTGAAGCTTTCTTT; cdr3_aa: CASSEWRSAGTEAFF
d_call: TRBD2; j_call: TRBJ2-5; v_call: TRBV13; clone_size: .; cdr3_nt: TGTGCCAGCAGCTTGCCGGGACTAGCGGGAGAGACCCAGTACTTC; cdr3_aa: CASSLPGLAGETQYF
d_call: .; j_call: TRBJ2-5; v_call: TRBV5-4; clone_size: .; cdr3_nt: TGTGCCAGCAGCTTCAGCCAAGAGACCCAGTACTTC; cdr3_aa: CASSFSQETQYF
d_call: .; j_call: TRBJ1-1; v_call: TRBV18; clone_size: .; cdr3_nt: TGTGCCAGCTCACTGAGTGAAAACACTGAAGCTTTCTTT; cdr3_aa: CASSLSENTEAFF
d_call: TRBD1; j_call: TRBJ1-5; v_call: TRBV5-1; clone_size: few; cdr3_nt: TGCGCCAGCAGCTGGACAGGGGAGGCCATTCAGCCCCAGCATTTT; cdr3_aa: CASSWTGEAIQPQHF
d_call: TRBD1; j_call: TRBJ1-3; v_call: TRBV7-9; clone_size: .; cdr3_nt: TGTGCCAGCAGCTTAGGCGGCAGGGGGCCCGGAAACACCATATATTTT; cdr3_aa: CASSLGGRGPGNTIYF
d_call: TRBD1; j_call: TRBJ1-3; v_call: TRBV7-2; clone_size: .; cdr3_nt: TGTGCCAGCAGCCGGACAGGGAATGGAAACACCATATATTTT; cdr3_aa: CASSRTGNGNTIYF
d_call: .; j_call: TRBJ1-4; v_call: TRBV7-6; clone_size: .; cdr3_nt: TGTGCCAGCAGCCCCAACGGGGGGACGAATGAAAAACTGTTTTTT; cdr3_aa: CASSPNGGTNEKLFF
d_call: .; j_call: TRBJ1-3; v_call: TRBV2; clone_size: .; cdr3_nt: TGTGCCAGCAGGGCAGGGTATTACGGAAACACCATATATTTT; cdr3_aa: CASRAGYYGNTIYF
d_call: .; j_call: TRBJ1-6; v_call: TRBV5-1; clone_size: .; cdr3_nt: TGCGCCAGCACCTTGACAGTCCCAAGCCCTTCACCCCTCCACTTT; cdr3_aa: CASTLTVPSPSPLHF
d_call: .; j_call: TRBJ2-1; v_call: TRBV3-1/TRBV3-2; clone_size: .; cdr3_nt: TGTGCCAGCAGCCACGGGATCAAGCAGTTCTTC; cdr3_aa: CASSHGIKQFF
d_call: .; j_call: TRBJ1-1; v_call: TRBV30; clone_size: .; cdr3_nt: TGTGCCTCCAGGGTGAACACTGAAGCTTTCTTT; cdr3_aa: CASRVNTEAFF
d_call: .; j_call: TRBJ2-7; v_call: TRBV29-1; clone_size: .; cdr3_nt: TGCAGCGTTGACCCCACTGGAGGACGGGAGCAGTACTTC; cdr3_aa: CSVDPTGGREQYF
d_call: TRBD1; j_call: TRBJ1-6; v_call: TRBV30; clone_size: .; cdr3_nt: TGTGCCTTCGGGGACAGAAGGTTCACTTCACCCCTCCACTTT; cdr3_aa: CAFGDRRFTSPLHF
d_call: TRBD2; j_call: TRBJ2-2; v_call: TRBV7-2; clone_size: .; cdr3_nt: TGTGCCAGCAGCTTAGCGGCTAGCGGGGGGACCGGGGAGCTGTTTTTT; cdr3_aa: CASSLAASGGTGELFF
d_call: TRBD1; j_call: TRBJ2-4; v_call: TRBV13; clone_size: .; cdr3_nt: TGTGCCAGCAGCTCCGGGACAGGGTCGGCCAAAAACATTCAGTACTTC; cdr3_aa: CASSSGTGSAKNIQYF
d_call: TRBD1; j_call: TRBJ1-2; v_call: TRBV5-1; clone_size: .; cdr3_nt: TGCGCCAGCAGCTTGTCTATCCCGGGACAGGGACATGGCTACACCTTC; cdr3_aa: CASSLSIPGQGHGYTF
d_call: TRBD1; j_call: TRBJ1-1; v_call: TRBV3-1/TRBV3-2; clone_size: .; cdr3_nt: TGTGCCAGCAGCCACCTGGACAGGGGAGCGGCTTTCTTT; cdr3_aa: CASSHLDRGAAFF
d_call: .; j_call: TRBJ1-6; v_call: TRBV19; clone_size: .; cdr3_nt: TGTGCCAGTAGTATCCCGAGGTCACCCCTCCACTTT; cdr3_aa: CASSIPRSPLHF
d_call: .; j_call: TRBJ1-5; v_call: TRBV10-3; clone_size: .; cdr3_nt: TGTGCCACAGGACAGCCCAATCAGCCCCAGCATTTT; cdr3_aa: CATGQPNQPQHF
d_call: .; j_call: TRBJ1-5; v_call: TRBV2; clone_size: .; cdr3_nt: TGTGCCAGCAGTGTGGAGATTCAGCCCCAGCATTTT; cdr3_aa: CASSVEIQPQHF
d_call: TRBD2; j_call: TRBJ2-4; v_call: TRBV24-1; clone_size: .; cdr3_nt: TGTGCCACCAGTGAATCGCTGGGGGGGATAGCCAAAAACATTCAGTACTTC; cdr3_aa: CATSESLGGIAKNIQYF
d_call: .; j_call: TRBJ1-1; v_call: TRBV9; clone_size: .; cdr3_nt: TGTGCCAGCAGCGACGGAGGGGAAGTTGAAGCTTTCTTT; cdr3_aa: CASSDGGEVEAFF
d_call: TRBD1; j_call: TRBJ1-4; v_call: TRBV7-2; clone_size: .; cdr3_nt: TGTGCCAGCAGCTTAGTTTCAGGGGGCTCTAATGAAAAACTGTTTTTT; cdr3_aa: CASSLVSGGSNEKLFF
d_call: .; j_call: TRBJ1-5; v_call: TRBV11-2; clone_size: .; cdr3_nt: TGTGCCAGCAGCTTAGATCAGGGATCCAATCAGCCCCAGCATTTT; cdr3_aa: CASSLDQGSNQPQHF
d_call: TRBD2; j_call: TRBJ2-5; v_call: TRBV2; clone_size: .; cdr3_nt: TGTGCCAGCAGTCCGGGGGGACGCCCGGAAGAGACCCAGTACTTC; cdr3_aa: CASSPGGRPEETQYF
d_call: .; j_call: TRBJ2-3; v_call: TRBV5-1; clone_size: .; cdr3_nt: TGCGCCAGCAGCTTCTGGGGCATAAAGACAGATACGCAGTATTTT; cdr3_aa: CASSFWGIKTDTQYF
d_call: .; j_call: TRBJ1-2; v_call: TRBV23-1; clone_size: .; cdr3_nt: TGCGCCAGCAGTCAATCTGGGCAAGCTACTAACTATGGCTACACCTTC; cdr3_aa: CASSQSGQATNYGYTF
d_call: TRBD2; j_call: TRBJ2-5; v_call: TRBV5-4; clone_size: once; cdr3_nt: TGTGCCAGCAGCCTGAGCGGGGGGGCCCTCTCGAAGACCCAGTACTTC; cdr3_aa: CASSLSGGALSKTQYF
d_call: .; j_call: TRBJ1-2; v_call: TRBV10-3; clone_size: few; cdr3_nt: TGTGCCATCAGTGACGGCCCGGGGGGGGGCTACACCTTC; cdr3_aa: CAISDGPGGGYTF
d_call: TRBD1; j_call: TRBJ1-2; v_call: TRBV27; clone_size: .; cdr3_nt: TGTGCCAGTCGACAGGGGAGCGACTATGGCTACACCTTC; cdr3_aa: CASRQGSDYGYTF
d_call: .; j_call: TRBJ2-2; v_call: TRBV29-1; clone_size: .; cdr3_nt: TGCAGCGTCCGTTCCGGGGGGCGGACCGGGGAGCTGTTTTTT; cdr3_aa: CSVRSGGRTGELFF
d_call: .; j_call: TRBJ2-1; v_call: TRBV9; clone_size: .; cdr3_nt: TGTGCCAGCAGCGTAGCTCAGCGGAGCTCCTACAATGAGCAGTTCTTC; cdr3_aa: CASSVAQRSSYNEQFF
d_call: TRBD2; j_call: TRBJ2-4; v_call: TRBV7-2; clone_size: .; cdr3_nt: TGTGCCAGCAGCCTCAGAGGCCTGGGGGGGTTTGCCAAAAACATTCAGTACTTC; cdr3_aa: CASSLRGLGGFAKNIQYF
d_call: .; j_call: TRBJ2-1; v_call: TRBV7-6; clone_size: .; cdr3_nt: TGTGCCAGCAGCCCCTCCGGGTCCTCTGAATACAATGAGCAGTTCTTC; cdr3_aa: CASSPSGSSEYNEQFF
d_call: .; j_call: TRBJ2-3; v_call: TRBV6-2/TRBV6-3; clone_size: once; cdr3_nt: TGTGCCAGCAGTTACGGCGCGCGGGCTTCAATCGCAGATACGCAGTATTTT; cdr3_aa: CASSYGARASIADTQYF
d_call: .; j_call: TRBJ2-1; v_call: TRBV5-6; clone_size: .; cdr3_nt: TGTGCCAGCAGCTTGAGGGAGAATAAGTTCTTC; cdr3_aa: CASSLRENKFF
d_call: .; j_call: TRBJ1-6; v_call: TRBV27; clone_size: .; cdr3_nt: TGTGCCAGCAGTTTACGGGGGGGTGTTTCACCCCTCCACTTT; cdr3_aa: CASSLRGGVSPLHF
d_call: TRBD1; j_call: TRBJ1-4; v_call: TRBV6-6; clone_size: .; cdr3_nt: TGTGCCAGCACCCCGGGACAGGGGATAGAAAAACTGTTTTTT; cdr3_aa: CASTPGQGIEKLFF
d_call: .; j_call: TRBJ2-1; v_call: TRBV24-1; clone_size: .; cdr3_nt: TGTGCCACCAGTCTAACGGGTTACAATGAGCAGTTCTTC; cdr3_aa: CATSLTGYNEQFF